This is a list of T cell receptor beta chains from one sample in a study of metastatic and nonmetastatic thyroid tumors. Using MiXCR, TCRdb re-called clones from the PCR reads. The data hold about 33,000 clones, with about a sixth observed a single time. Sequencing input: blood. These receptors were taken from a female donor with papillary thyroid cancer or a benign thyroid nodule (not recorded which). Some clones in this sample may be carry-over from other donors' samples. Each CDR3 is given with its conserved first and last residue. The D gene is left open where the match is weak.

CDR3aa: CANSRHGQGATYEQYF; j_gene: TRBJ2-7; d_gene: TRBD1; v_gene: TRBV4-2
CDR3aa: CASSLTGGEQYF; j_gene: TRBJ2-7; d_gene: TRBD2; v_gene: TRBV12-3/TRBV12-4
CDR3aa: CASSPESHTYEQYF; j_gene: TRBJ2-7; d_gene: NA; v_gene: TRBV3-1
CDR3aa: CASSLAEDTEAFF; j_gene: TRBJ1-1; d_gene: NA; v_gene: TRBV5-6
CDR3aa: CSVEDLTDQETQYF; j_gene: TRBJ2-5; d_gene: NA; v_gene: TRBV29-1
CDR3aa: CASSLYGGGEGETQYF; j_gene: TRBJ2-5; d_gene: NA; v_gene: TRBV5-1
CDR3aa: CASSLLTSGSYEQYF; j_gene: TRBJ2-7; d_gene: TRBD2; v_gene: TRBV12-3/TRBV12-4
CDR3aa: CASSERAESYEQYF; j_gene: TRBJ2-7; d_gene: NA; v_gene: TRBV6-1
CDR3aa: CASSYSLNSLGEKLFF; j_gene: TRBJ1-4; d_gene: NA; v_gene: TRBV6-5
CDR3aa: CASSLRAGSYNSPLHF; j_gene: TRBJ1-6; d_gene: NA; v_gene: TRBV7-6
CDR3aa: CASSLRDTSTDTQYF; j_gene: TRBJ2-3; d_gene: NA; v_gene: TRBV5-4
CDR3aa: CASSEEEPGGNIQYF; j_gene: TRBJ2-4; d_gene: NA; v_gene: TRBV6-1
CDR3aa: CAIQNSNQPQHF; j_gene: TRBJ1-5; d_gene: NA; v_gene: TRBV28
CDR3aa: CASTRFGGEGGEQFF; j_gene: TRBJ2-1; d_gene: TRBD2; v_gene: TRBV6-1
CDR3aa: CASSLAGGGTNEKLFF; j_gene: TRBJ1-4; d_gene: NA; v_gene: TRBV28
CDR3aa: CASSTLTGLIYEQYF; j_gene: TRBJ2-7; d_gene: NA; v_gene: TRBV27
CDR3aa: CASSRGVANTGELFF; j_gene: TRBJ2-2; d_gene: NA; v_gene: TRBV4-2
CDR3aa: CAAGFQETQYF; j_gene: TRBJ2-5; d_gene: NA; v_gene: TRBV6-1
CDR3aa: CASSYGQGSGNTIYF; j_gene: TRBJ1-3; d_gene: TRBD1; v_gene: TRBV6-6
CDR3aa: CSARSHPTGELFF; j_gene: TRBJ2-2; d_gene: NA; v_gene: TRBV20-1